This T cell receptor beta chain is from a study of shared clonotypes between healthy human individuals. Concerning this clone: Its antigen is currently unknown. The sample holds other DNA sequences that translate to the same CDR3.

Per sorted-subset replicate PCR, input was around 200 ng DNA, representing about 32,000 T cell genomes. Some clones are missing from TCRdb's copy, which holds only in-frame ones; the method was immunoSEQ multiplex PCR. The sample holds over a million clones, around 97% seen once. Every one of the donors was a Caucasian adult that lived in Nashville, Tennessee. Study conclusions and caveats: Lower generation probabilities were found for non-shared clonotypes than for those shared by all four donors. Sampling involved blood alone; tissue repertoires likely differ.

In germline, CDR1 is SGHRS, CDR2 YFSETQ. The CDR3 is 13 residues long. After removal of 4 bases from V and 7 bases from J, the junction contained 7 bases not matched to a gene. The genes are TRBV5-1 and TRBJ2-7; TRBD1 matches at 8 bases. The sequence was obtained from a man between 25 and 39 years old in good health. The sequencing sample was made of naive CD4+ T cells sorted from blood. The subset is: CD45RA+ positively selected. As DNA, the CDR3 is TGCGCCAGCAGCATAGGACAGGGAGGAGAGCAGTACTTC. This encodes CASSIGQGGEQYF.